These 20 T cell receptor beta chains were all obtained from the same sample, sequenced in a study of shared T cell receptors in the human thymus. The repertoire was sequenced with immunoSEQ multiplex PCR; TCRdb's copy has only in-frame clones and lacks some. The sample includes roughly 660,000 clones, around 89% of them seen just once. The same sample was also used in a study of human thymus T cells.

The source material was thymocytes. The receptor set was obtained from a boy under three years old with a congenital heart defect.

This sequence joins TRBV19 and TRBJ1-4, with 8 bases that match TRBD1. Germline-derived CDR1 and CDR2 are LNHDA and SQIVND (reference sequence). CDR3 size: 15 residues. Trimming took 8 bases from V and 8 from J; bases not matched to a gene: 13. CDR3 sequence: CASDPGTGFGEKLFF. The CDR3, as DNA: TGTGCCAGTGACCCCGGGACAGGCTTTGGGGAAAAACTGTTTTTT.

The chain joins TRBV7-9 to TRBJ2-1, with 9 positions matching TRBD2. Looked up from germline, CDR1 is SEHNR and CDR2 is FQNEAQ (reference sequence). The CDR3 length is 15 residues. V lost 5 bases to trimming and J lost 8 bases; unmatched junction nucleotides: 10. The DNA of the CDR3 is TGTGCCAGCAGCGTTGGACTAGCGCGAGGGGATGAGCAGTTCTTC. Translation: CASSVGLARGDEQFF.

The rearrangement uses TRBV2 and TRBJ2-1; D perhaps matches TRBD2 (5 bases). Germline V gene data show CDR1 as SNHLY and CDR2 as FYNNEI. This CDR3 is built from 14 residues. V was cut by 1 base and J by 4 bases, with 8 bases left in between. The CDR3 DNA follows: TGTGCCAGCAGTGAAGTGGGAGCGTACAATGAGCAGTTCTTC. Protein sequence: CASSEVGAYNEQFF.

The V and J genes are TRBV4-3 and TRBJ2-3, with 10 nucleotides matching TRBD2. The CDR3 totals 16 residues. The J segment lost 6 bases and the V segment lost 0 bases, leaving 6 bases of the junction unmatched. Germline-derived CDR1 and CDR2 are LGHNA and YSLEER. Here the CDR3 reads CASSQESSGSRDTQYF. CDR3 sequence (DNA): TGCGCCAGCAGCCAAGAGTCTAGCGGGAGTCGCGATACGCAGTATTTT.

Only one count was recorded for this clone. The CDR3: CASSSRDFPEHYNEQFF. The CDR3 DNA reads as TGTGCCAGCAGTTCCCGGGACTTCCCGGAACACTACAATGAGCAGTTCTTC. The gene calls are TRBV27 and TRBJ2-1; D might be TRBD2 (6 bases). The germline CDR1 and CDR2 sequences are MNHEY and SMNVEV (reference sequence). There are 17 residues in the CDR3. V was shortened by 4 bases and J by 3 bases, with 19 bases between the two germline ends.

The genes are TRBV28 and TRBJ2-7, with 9 bases lining up with TRBD1. With V trimmed by 5 bases and J by 4 bases, 3 bases remained unmatched. Germline V gives CDR1 MDHEN, CDR2 SYDVKM. The CDR3 is 13 amino acids. The CDR3 DNA follows: TGTGCCAGCAGTCCGGGACAGGGATACGAGCAGTACTTC. Translating gives CASSPGQGYEQYF.

The chain is built from TRBV5-1 and TRBJ2-1, with 9 positions matching TRBD2. Trimming removed 4 bases from V and 10 bases from J; junction bases left unmatched: 15. The CDR3 consists of 16 residues. Looked up from germline, CDR1 is SGHRS and CDR2 is YFSETQ. Here the CDR3 DNA reads TGCGCCAGCAGCCCGTACCAGCGGGAGGAATTAGGGGAGCAGTTCTTC. It specifies CASSPYQREELGEQFF. The entire variable domain, with the rest obtained from reference TRBV5-1 and TRBJ2-1, is as follows: KAGVTQTPRYLIKTRGQQVTLSCSPISGHRSVSWYQQTPGQGLQFLFEYFSETQRNKGNFPGRFSGRQFSNSRSEMNVSTLELGDSALYLCASSPYQREELGEQFFGPGTRLTVL.

V usage is TRBV29-1 and J usage is TRBJ1-1; 8 nucleotides match TRBD1. The junction had 5 bases not matched to a gene; V was cut back by 6 bases and J by 2 bases. Germline V lookup: CDR1 SQVTM, CDR2 ANQGSEA. CDR3 length equals 13 residues. DNA of the CDR3: TGCAGCGTCGGACAGGGCCTAAACACTGAAGCTTTCTTT. It translates to CSVGQGLNTEAFF.

The chain couples TRBV27 to TRBJ2-5; D may be TRBD1 (6 bases). V lost 6 bases, J lost 2 bases, and 7 bases lay in between. The CDR3 totals 12 residues. Germline assignment: CDR1 MNHEY and CDR2 SMNVEV (reference sequence). The DNA for the CDR3 is TGTGCCAGCAGGGACAGACAAGAGACCCAGTACTTC. Translated, it gives CASRDRQETQYF.

This chain joins TRBV6-1 and TRBJ2-7, with a tentative D call TRBD2 (7 bases). In germline, CDR1 is MNHNS, CDR2 SASEGT. V dropped 0 bases and J dropped 3 bases, with 18 bases sitting between them. The CDR3 covers 17 residues. The CDR3 reads CASSEASGARGGYEQYF. The CDR3, as DNA: TGTGCCAGCAGTGAAGCGAGCGGGGCAAGAGGGGGCTACGAGCAGTACTTC.

This clone was detected once. The rearrangement links TRBV7-2 to TRBJ2-1; 9 nucleotides match TRBD2. V trimming: 5 bases; J trimming: 6 bases; junction bases outside the gene matches: 8. Germline V gene sequence: CDR1 SGHTA, CDR2 FQGNSA. This CDR3 contains 15 residues. The CDR3 here is CASSPRLAVLNEQFF. Written as DNA, the CDR3 is TGTGCCAGCAGCCCTCGACTAGCGGTGCTCAATGAGCAGTTCTTC.

The J gene is TRBJ2-1, the V gene TRBV4-3, with 13 bases that match TRBD2. From germline, CDR1 is LGHNA and CDR2 YSLEER. The CDR3 runs 18 residues. V lost 0 bases and J lost 0; bases outside the gene matches: 2. The CDR3 nucleotides are TGCGCCAGCAGCCAAGATAGGACTAGCGGGAGCTCCTACAATGAGCAGTTCTTC. It yields the protein CASSQDRTSGSSYNEQFF.

The gene calls are TRBV14 and TRBJ2-7; 7 nucleotides line up with TRBD2. Germline CDR1 is SGHDN and CDR2 is FVKESK. V gave up 0 bases and J gave up 4 bases; unmatched junction bases: 9. This CDR3 has 16 amino acids. The CDR3: CASSQDGGRGHYEQYF. CDR3 nucleotides: TGTGCCAGCAGCCAAGACGGGGGGAGAGGCCATTACGAGCAGTACTTC. The whole variable domain, remainder taken from reference TRBV14 and TRBJ2-7, is EAGVTQFPSHSVIEKGQTVTLRCDPISGHDNLYWYRRVMGKEIKFLLHFVKESKQDESGMPNNRFLAERTGGTYSTLKVQPAELEDSGVYFCASSQDGGRGHYEQYFGPGTRLTVT.

V usage is TRBV29-1 and J usage is TRBJ2-7; TRBD1 matches at 8 bases. The germline gives CDR1 SQVTM, CDR2 ANQGSEA. J was trimmed by 6 bases and V by 8 bases; bases with no gene match: 9. The CDR3 loop spans 12 amino acids. This CDR3 is CSTGQGRSEQYF. The CDR3, as DNA: TGCAGCACTGGACAGGGACGCTCCGAGCAGTACTTC.

The rearrangement uses TRBV11-2 and TRBJ2-7, with TRBD2 identical over 13 bases. The CDR3 runs 14 residues. The V gene's germline CDR1 is SGHAT and CDR2 FQNNGV. The V segment lost 1 base and the J segment 9 bases; nucleotides outside the gene matches: 3. The CDR3 DNA follows: TGTGCCAGCAGCTTAGGTACTAGCGGGAGGGGGCAGTACTTC. It yields the protein CASSLGTSGRGQYF.

This clone has just one count. J is TRBJ2-3 and V is TRBV4-2, with 8 bases that match TRBD2. V was pared by 4 bases and J by 0 bases, with 9 bases of the junction left unmatched. In germline, CDR1 is LGHNA, CDR2 YNFKEQ. This CDR3 has 17 amino acids. CDR3 loop: CASSPNLPGGSTDTQYF. The CDR3 DNA reads TGTGCCAGCAGCCCCAATCTCCCGGGAGGGAGCACAGATACGCAGTATTTT.

The chain has TRBV9 and TRBJ2-2; TRBD2 aligns across 13 bases. Germline CDR1 and CDR2: SGDLS and YYNGEE. The CDR3 sequence is 17 residues long. The V gene end was trimmed by 0 bases and the J gene end by 7 bases; junction bases not matched to a gene: 6. CDR3 coding DNA: TGTGCCAGCAGCGTAGTCGGACTAGCGGGAGCGGGCGGGGAGCTGTTTTTT. Translating it yields CASSVVGLAGAGGELFF.

As for this clone: Relative to the germline gene, one junction end is altered; a read error may explain this. The J gene is TRBJ2-5, the V gene TRBV5-1; TRBD2 might be the D (7 bases). CDR1 and CDR2 (germline): SGHRS, YFSETQ. This CDR3 is 20 amino acids long. The CDR3 DNA reads as TGCGCCAGCGGCTTGATCGGGCGGCTGGTCGGGGGGCGCCGACAAGAGACCCAGTACTTC. This encodes CASGLIGRLVGGRRQETQYF.

The J gene is TRBJ2-5, the V gene TRBV28; 8 bases line up with TRBD1. Trimming removed 5 bases from V and 3 bases from J; junction bases left unmatched: 11. The CDR3 has 16 amino acids. The germline V gene has CDR1 MDHEN and CDR2 SYDVKM. This CDR3 is CASSVAGQGVEETQYF. The CDR3 DNA reads TGTGCCAGCAGTGTGGCAGGACAGGGCGTAGAAGAGACCCAGTACTTC.

This chain joins TRBV30 and TRBJ2-7; possibly TRBD1 for D (5 bases). Germline-derived CDR1 and CDR2 are GTSNPN and SVGIG (reference sequence). The CDR3 length is 16 residues. Trimming removed 4 bases from V and 0 bases from J, with 19 bases in between. The chain's CDR3 is CAWNPVGAGVSYEQYF. CDR3 nucleotide sequence: TGTGCCTGGAACCCCGTAGGGGCAGGAGTCTCCTACGAGCAGTACTTC.